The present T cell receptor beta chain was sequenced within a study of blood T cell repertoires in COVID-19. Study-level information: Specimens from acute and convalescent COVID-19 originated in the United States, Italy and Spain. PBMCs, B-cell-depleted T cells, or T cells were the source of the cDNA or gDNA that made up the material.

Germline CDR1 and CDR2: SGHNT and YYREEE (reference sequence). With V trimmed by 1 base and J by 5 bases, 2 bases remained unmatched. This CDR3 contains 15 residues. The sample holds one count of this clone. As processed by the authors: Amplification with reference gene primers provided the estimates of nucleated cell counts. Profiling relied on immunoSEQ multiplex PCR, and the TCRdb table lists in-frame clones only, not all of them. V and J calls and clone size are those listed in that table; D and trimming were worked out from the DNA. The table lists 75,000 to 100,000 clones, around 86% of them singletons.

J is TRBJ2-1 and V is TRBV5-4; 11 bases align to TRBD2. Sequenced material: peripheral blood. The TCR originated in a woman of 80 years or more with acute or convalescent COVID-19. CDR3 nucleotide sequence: TGTGCCAGCAGCTTGCAACTAGCGGGAGACAATGAGCAGTTCTTC. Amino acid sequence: CASSLQLAGDNEQFF.